Reported below is one T cell receptor (beta chain). The antigen remains undetermined. CDR1 and CDR2 (germline): SGHNT, YYREEE (reference sequence). V lost 0 bases to trimming and J lost 2 bases, with 6 bases between them. This CDR3 has 14 amino acids. This specimen belongs to a study of vaccination effects on CD4 cells after COVID-19. Study observations and caveats: A shortage of convalescent patients and an absence of early post-infection timepoints characterized the study. There was only 1 of 255 vaccine-induced clones in healthy vaccinees that cross-reacted with common cold coronaviruses.

Using immunoSEQ multiplex PCR, the repertoire was profiled, and TCRdb retains in-frame clones only, with some absent. The data hold around 26,000 clones, with 73% observed a single time. Once cultured for roughly nine days, the cells underwent separation to obtain CD4+ T cells. Vaccine recipients lacked prior SARS-CoV-2 infection and had negative nucleocapsid antibodies. Both day 3 and day 7 saw half the medium replaced with IL-2 medium. This receptor was taken from a human donor who received a COVID-19 vaccine. The V and J genes are TRBV5-4 and TRBJ1-3; D not resolved. The material sequenced was CD4+ T cells from PBMCs cultured without peptide, taken before COVID-19 vaccination. For the CDR3, the DNA is TGTGCCAGCAGCTTGGGTCAGCCTGGAAACACCATATATTTT. This codes for CASSLGQPGNTIYF.